Presented here are 16 T cell receptor beta chains from one specimen sequenced in a study of T-cell reconstitution after alpha-beta-depleted transplantation in children. Unique molecular identifiers were incorporated into the prepared TCRbeta library. Each CDR3 protein is one row after TCRdb ran MiXCR on the PCR reads. The sample yields a few hundred thousand distinct CDR3 sequences, roughly 17% seen once. The sample consisted of PBMCs, mostly from graft donor cells, taken 360 days after TCRalphabeta/CD19-depleted stem cell transplant. The receptor source for this set is a boy in the first two years of life who had a stem cell transplant for Wiskott-Aldrich syndrome, so the T cells may come from the graft donor.

This clonotype was counted only a few times. The chain carries TRBV20-1 and TRBJ2-4; D gene unclear. The CDR3 is made up of 14 amino acids. Germline V lookup: CDR1 DFQATT, CDR2 SNEGSKA (reference sequence). The germline V and J ends were trimmed by 5 bases and 0 bases, with 11 bases remaining between them. CDR3 amino acids: CSAGSFGAKNIQYF. CDR3 in DNA: TGCAGTGCTGGCTCATTTGGAGCCAAAAACATTCAGTACTTC.

The rearrangement links TRBV11-2 to TRBJ2-2, with D possibly matching TRBD1 (6 bases). V was clipped by 1 base and J by 0 bases, with 15 bases between them. CDR1 SGHAT and CDR2 FQNNGV come from the germline V gene. This CDR3 region has 18 residues. The CDR3 spells CASSLVPVWGPNTGELFF. The CDR3 DNA reads TGTGCCAGCAGCTTAGTTCCGGTGTGGGGGCCGAACACCGGGGAGCTGTTTTTT.

This sequence joins TRBV5-5 and TRBJ1-2; D unresolved. The CDR3 has 14 amino acids. V dropped 5 bases and J dropped 2 bases, with 13 bases sitting between them. Germline CDR1 is SGHKS and CDR2 is YYEKEE (reference sequence). The CDR3 DNA reads as TGTGCCAGCAGATCCATGGGTGGAAACTATGGCTACACCTTC. Protein: CASRSMGGNYGYTF.

This clonotype was seen many times. The chain employs TRBV5-1 and TRBJ2-5; a possible D gene is TRBD1 (6 bases). CDR3 length equals 13 residues. Trimming removed 3 bases from V and 3 bases from J, with 9 bases in between. Germline V gives CDR1 SGHRS, CDR2 YFSETQ. The CDR3 DNA sequence: TGCGCCAGCAGCTCAGGGGCCGAAGAGACCCAGTACTTC. Protein product: CASSSGAEETQYF.

This clonotype has only a few counts. This chain joins TRBV5-1 and TRBJ2-2, with D unresolved. With 0 bases removed from V and 3 bases from J, the gap between germline ends came to 9 bases. The CDR3 covers 15 residues. The germline gives CDR1 SGHRS, CDR2 YFSETQ. This chain's CDR3 is CASSLAGYHTGELFF. The CDR3 nucleotides are TGCGCCAGCAGCTTGGCCGGCTACCACACCGGGGAGCTGTTTTTT. The full variable domain, its missing parts supplied by reference TRBV5-1 and TRBJ2-2, is KAGVTQTPRYLIKTRGQQVTLSCSPISGHRSVSWYQQTPGQGLQFLFEYFSETQRNKGNFPGRFSGRQFSNSRSEMNVSTLELGDSALYLCASSLAGYHTGELFFGEGSRLTVL.

Many counts were recorded for this clonotype. This chain joins TRBV5-1 and TRBJ2-3; 13 bases are shared with TRBD2. Germline values: CDR1 SGHRS, CDR2 YFSETQ. V shed 3 bases, J shed 2 bases, and the junction held 6 bases outside the gene matches. The length of the CDR3 is 17 residues. CDR3 bases: TGCGCCAGCAGCTCCCAGGGACTAGCGGGATACACAGATACGCAGTATTTT. Residues: CASSSQGLAGYTDTQYF.

This clonotype was seen a few times. This rearrangement joins TRBV2 to TRBJ1-5; maybe TRBD1 (5 bases). Germline loops: CDR1 SNHLY, CDR2 FYNNEI. The ends were cut back, 6 bases at V and 4 bases at J, with 10 bases in the middle. The CDR3 is 13 residues long. The DNA for the CDR3 is TGTGCCAGCAGGTCCAGGGAGAATCAGCCCCAGCATTTT. This encodes CASRSRENQPQHF.

The chain joins TRBV12-3 or TRBV12-4 to TRBJ2-5; the match to TRBD2 covers 8 bases. V trimming: 3 bases; J trimming: 3 bases; junction bases outside the gene matches: 6. The CDR3 consists of 15 residues. The CDR3 coding sequence is TGTGCCAGCAGTTTCGGGGGGGACGGTAAAGAGACCCAGTACTTC. It is translated as CASSFGGDGKETQYF.

The V gene is TRBV11-1, the J gene TRBJ2-3, with 10 nucleotides matching TRBD2. V trimming: 5 bases; J trimming: 5 bases; junction bases outside the gene matches: 16. There are 18 residues in the CDR3. The germline V gene encodes CDR1 SGHAT and CDR2 FQDESV (reference sequence). The CDR3 DNA follows: TGTGCCAGCAGCCCTCCCACGACTAGCGGGCATCATATAGATACGCAGTATTTT. Amino acids: CASSPPTTSGHHIDTQYF. Combining the CDR3 with reference TRBV11-1 and TRBJ2-3 gives the whole variable domain EAEVAQSPRYKITEKSQAVAFWCDPISGHATLYWYRQILGQGPELLVQFQDESVVDDSQLPKDRFSAERLKGVDSTLKIQPAELGDSAMYLCASSPPTTSGHHIDTQYFGPGTRLTVL.

The chain joins TRBV10-3 to TRBJ2-2; no clear D gene. V was clipped by 0 bases and J by 4 bases, with 6 bases between them. The CDR3 length is 14 residues. Germline V gene data show CDR1 as ENHRY and CDR2 as SYGVKD. The DNA for the CDR3 is TGTGCCATCAGTGAGTCCGGTGCCACCGGGGAGCTGTTTTTT. Translation gives CAISESGATGELFF.

This clonotype was detected many times. The genes are TRBV12-3 or TRBV12-4 and TRBJ1-4; the match to TRBD1 covers 10 bases. The length of the CDR3 is 14 residues. The junction had 4 bases not matched to a gene; V was cut back by 6 bases and J by 6 bases. The CDR3: CASRPTGGHEKLFF. CDR3 DNA: TGTGCCAGCAGGCCGACAGGGGGCCATGAAAAACTGTTTTTT.

This clonotype turned up a few times. The chain combines TRBV20-1 with TRBJ2-7, with 9 bases fitting TRBD1. The germline V gene has CDR1 DFQATT and CDR2 SNEGSKA (reference sequence). The V and J ends lost 6 bases and 2 bases, in that order; junction bases with no gene match: 8. The CDR3 totals 14 residues. The CDR3 nucleotides are TGCAGTGCCTCGAACAGGGGGCAACCCTACGAGCAGTACTTC. It specifies CSASNRGQPYEQYF.

The rearrangement joins TRBV11-2 to TRBJ2-7; D might be TRBD1 (6 bases). Germline V gene sequence: CDR1 SGHAT, CDR2 FQNNGV. The CDR3 runs 14 residues. V shed 8 bases and J shed 3 bases, with 17 bases lying between them. This CDR3 reads CASAWITGHYEQYF. CDR3 coding DNA: TGTGCCAGCGCCTGGATTACAGGGCACTACGAGCAGTACTTC.

This clonotype has just a few counts. This rearrangement joins TRBV5-1 to TRBJ2-1; 8 bases agree with TRBD1. This CDR3 is built from 15 residues. Trimming removed 2 bases from V and 7 bases from J; junction bases left unmatched: 8. Germline loops: CDR1 SGHRS, CDR2 YFSETQ. The CDR3 loop reads CASSFIQGANNEQFF. The DNA of the CDR3 is TGCGCCAGCAGCTTCATCCAGGGGGCGAATAATGAGCAGTTCTTC.

The chain carries TRBV10-2 and TRBJ2-3, with 9 bases identical to TRBD2. This CDR3 has 15 residues. Unmatched junction bases numbered 6, after V lost 6 bases and J lost 2 bases. CDR1 is WSHSY, CDR2 SAAADI, per germline. Written as DNA, the CDR3 is TGCGCCAGCAGACCGACTAGCGGATACACAGATACGCAGTATTTT. This sequence encodes CASRPTSGYTDTQYF.

This clonotype occurred a few times. V usage is TRBV28 and J usage is TRBJ1-6, with D perhaps matching TRBD1 (5 bases). The CDR3 loop spans 14 amino acids. Germline CDR1 is MDHEN and CDR2 is SYDVKM. The V end was cut by 8 bases, the J end by 6 bases, with 14 bases between. The chain's CDR3 is CASGRQNRNSPLHF. The CDR3 DNA follows: TGTGCCAGCGGCCGACAGAATCGTAATTCACCCCTCCACTTT.